This entry lists 24 T cell receptor beta chains sequenced from one sample in a study of CD8+CD57+ T cells in acquired aplastic anemia. TCR beta VDJ and CDR3 profiles were obtained from a genomic DNA template. MiXCR, run by TCRdb on the reads, gives a single entry per CDR3 protein. The profile shows under 350,000 distinct CDR3 sequences, approximately 56% of them singletons. The material sequenced was sorted CD4+, CD8+, or CD8+CD57+ T cells (not recorded which) from PBMCs. Receptor source: a human donor with severe aplastic anemia or a healthy control (not recorded which).

Many counts were recorded for this clonotype. The chain carries TRBV6-5 and TRBJ1-2; D not resolved. Germline loops: CDR1 MNHEY, CDR2 SVGAGI. Trimming shortened V by 6 bases and J by 7 bases, and 12 bases separated the two germline ends. CDR3 length: 12 amino acids. This CDR3 is CASRGSTRGYTF. As DNA, the CDR3 is TGTGCCAGCAGGGGATCCACCCGTGGCTACACCTTC.

Many counts were recorded for this clonotype. This sequence joins TRBV11-2 and TRBJ2-3, with 8 bases fitting TRBD2. The V and J ends lost 1 base and 6 bases, in that order; junction bases with no gene match: 9. Germline V gives CDR1 SGHAT, CDR2 FQNNGV. The CDR3 length is 16 residues. The CDR3: CASSLVSGVSTDTQYF. The CDR3 region has the DNA TGTGCCAGCAGCTTAGTTAGCGGGGTGTCTACGGATACGCAGTATTTT.

This clonotype was picked up many times. The V call is TRBV7-8, the J call TRBJ2-3; 12 bases map to TRBD2. Unmatched junction bases numbered 6, after V lost 5 bases and J lost 9 bases. CDR1 and CDR2 from the germline V gene are SGHVS and FQNEAQ. CDR3 length: 14 residues. CDR3 loop: CASSQLTSGGTQYF. The CDR3 region has the DNA TGTGCCAGCAGCCAGTTGACTAGCGGGGGAACGCAGTATTTT.

J is TRBJ2-7 and V is TRBV7-6; no clear D gene. Germline lookup yields CDR1 SGHVS and CDR2 FNYEAQ. V was pared by 5 bases and J by 4 bases, with 9 bases between. The CDR3 extends over 12 amino acids. The CDR3: CASSHYTYEQYF. The DNA of the CDR3 is TGTGCCAGCAGCCATTACACATACGAGCAGTACTTC.

In this sample, this clonotype turned up many times. Relative to the germline gene, one junction end is altered; a read error may explain this. The chain employs TRBV5-4 and TRBJ1-5; D is undetermined. CDR1 is SGHNT and CDR2 is YYREEE in the germline V gene (reference sequence). The CDR3 is 14 residues long. The CDR3 DNA reads as TGCGCCAGCAGCTTGGAAGGTAGCAATCAGCCCCAGCATTTT. Protein sequence: CASSLEGSNQPQHF.

This clonotype was counted at least ten times. The rearrangement uses TRBV7-2 and TRBJ1-2, with no clear D. V lost 2 bases, J lost 8 bases, and 12 bases lay in between. This CDR3 region has 13 residues. Germline V gene data show CDR1 as SGHTA and CDR2 as FQGNSA. CDR3 amino acids: CASSLPDSVGYTF. The CDR3 DNA sequence: TGTGCCAGCAGCTTACCAGACTCGGTGGGCTACACCTTC.

The gene calls are TRBV4-1 and TRBJ1-1, with no clear D. Germline loops: CDR1 MGHRA, CDR2 YSYEKL. V was pared by 0 bases and J by 1 base, with 18 bases between. The CDR3 spans 18 residues. The CDR3 protein is CASSQDQVSLWGNTEAFF. The CDR3 DNA is TGCGCCAGCAGCCAAGATCAAGTCAGCCTCTGGGGGAACACTGAAGCTTTCTTT.

V is TRBV7-3 and J is TRBJ1-2, with TRBD1 matching 7 bases. There are 13 residues in the CDR3. V lost 4 bases and J lost 6; bases outside the gene matches: 5. Germline-derived CDR1 and CDR2 are SGHTA and FQGTGA. As DNA, the CDR3 is TGTGCCAGCAGCTACTCACAGGGGAATGGCTACACCTTC. Protein product: CASSYSQGNGYTF.

This clonotype was observed a few times. The chain couples TRBV18 to TRBJ2-3; the match to TRBD2 covers 11 bases. V trimming: 3 bases; J trimming: 0 bases; junction bases outside the gene matches: 8. Germline V gene data show CDR1 as KGHSH and CDR2 as LQKENI. The CDR3 spans 18 residues. The CDR3 protein is CASSPLGTSGLSTDTQYF. CDR3 sequence (DNA): TGTGCCAGCTCACCCCTCGGGACTAGCGGCCTCAGCACAGATACGCAGTATTTT.

This chain joins TRBV10-1 and TRBJ2-7; possibly TRBD2 for D (5 bases). CDR3 length: 13 residues. Trimming shortened V by 8 bases and J by 5 bases, and 16 bases separated the two germline ends. Germline V gives CDR1 WNHNN, CDR2 SYGVQD (reference sequence). CDR3 amino acids: CASERNLGDEQYF. CDR3 coding DNA: TGCGCCAGCGAGAGGAACCTCGGGGACGAGCAGTACTTC.

The rearrangement joins TRBV9 to TRBJ1-2; D possibly corresponds to TRBD1 (5 bases). The CDR3 runs to 12 residues. CDR1 is SGDLS, CDR2 YYNGEE, per germline. V dropped 3 bases and J dropped 12 bases, with 15 bases sitting between them. CDR3 amino acids: CASSDRTGTHTF. The CDR3 region has the DNA TGTGCCAGCAGCGATCGTACCGGGACTCACACCTTC.

V and J are TRBV12-3 or TRBV12-4 and TRBJ2-2; 9 bases line up with TRBD1. J gave up 9 bases and V 8 bases, and 19 bases lay outside the gene matches. This CDR3 contains 17 residues. The CDR3 is CASPGQGTRDSFRELFF. CDR3 nucleotides: TGTGCCAGCCCAGGACAGGGGACCCGGGACAGTTTTAGGGAGCTGTTTTTT.

This clonotype was recorded at least ten times. This chain links TRBV6-5 with TRBJ1-6; D not certain. The CDR3 has 18 amino acids. Germline V gene lookup returns CDR1 MNHEY and CDR2 SVGAGI. The V and J ends lost 2 bases and 0 bases respectively, with 14 bases between them. CDR3 in DNA: TGTGCCAGCAGTTACGTGGGCGGTCCAAGCTCCTATAATTCACCCCTCCACTTT. Amino acid sequence: CASSYVGGPSSYNSPLHF.

This clonotype has more than one count but fewer than ten. This chain connects TRBV6-5 to TRBJ2-1; TRBD2 matches 12 bases. With 8 bases clipped from V and 12 bases from J, the junction kept 5 bases outside the gene matches. This CDR3 has 12 amino acids. Germline CDR1 and CDR2: MNHEY and SVGAGI. CDR3 amino acids: CASGLAGGSQFF. The DNA of the CDR3 is TGTGCCAGCGGGCTAGCGGGAGGGTCGCAGTTCTTC.

This clonotype was seen repeatedly, ten times or more. The chain joins TRBV6-6 to TRBJ2-2; 8 nucleotides match TRBD1. CDR3 length equals 16 residues. Germline lookup yields CDR1 MNHNY and CDR2 SVGAGI (reference sequence). V shed 2 bases, J shed 6 bases, and the junction held 8 bases outside the gene matches. CDR3 residues: CASSYESGGSSGELFF. The CDR3 DNA is TGTGCCAGCAGTTACGAGTCAGGGGGCTCGTCCGGGGAGCTGTTTTTT.

The chain employs TRBV12-3 or TRBV12-4 and TRBJ2-3; D may be TRBD1 (6 bases). The ends were cut back, 6 bases at V and 2 bases at J, with 12 bases in the middle. The CDR3 consists of 14 residues. CDR3 sequence: CASSPRGHTDTQYF. Here the CDR3 DNA reads TGTGCCAGCAGCCCCAGGGGCCACACAGATACGCAGTATTTT.

At least ten counts were recorded for this clonotype. A read error may be the cause here, since a much bigger clone is one base away. The V call is TRBV2, the J call TRBJ2-7, with 8 bases that match TRBD1. The V gene's germline CDR1 is SNHLY and CDR2 FYNNEI. The CDR3 is made up of 14 amino acids. The CDR3 is CASSELGQGYVQYF. The CDR3 nucleotides are TGTGCCAGCAGTGAACTCGGACAGGGTTACGTGCAGTACTTC. Filled out from reference TRBV2 and TRBJ2-7, the complete variable domain reads EPEVTQTPSHQVTQMGQEVILRCVPISNHLYFYWYRQILGQKVEFLVSFYNNEISEKSEIFDDQFSVERPDGSNFTLKIRSTKLEDSAMYFCASSELGQGYVQYFGPGTRLTVT.

The V gene is TRBV10-3, the J gene TRBJ1-4; 11 bases align to TRBD1. The CDR3 is 15 amino acids. J lost 5 bases, V lost 6 bases, and 5 bases had no gene match. Germline CDR1 and CDR2: ENHRY and SYGVKD. The CDR3 spells CAISPGQGDNEKLFF. The CDR3 DNA reads as TGTGCCATCAGCCCGGGACAGGGGGACAATGAAAAACTGTTTTTT.

This clonotype showed up many times. V usage is TRBV7-9 and J usage is TRBJ1-1; D not resolved. The V gene lost 1 base and the J gene lost 5 bases, with 8 bases spanning the gap. CDR1 SEHNR and CDR2 FQNEAQ come from the germline V gene (reference sequence). The CDR3 consists of 13 residues. The CDR3 loop reads CASSLGAGTEAFF. CDR3 sequence (DNA): TGTGCCAGCAGCTTAGGCGCGGGGACTGAAGCTTTCTTT.

This chain joins TRBV7-6 and TRBJ2-1; a possible D gene is TRBD2 (5 bases). Trimming pared 3 bases from V and 2 bases from J, leaving 8 bases between. Germline V gene data show CDR1 as SGHVS and CDR2 as FNYEAQ. The CDR3 spans 14 residues. The CDR3 coding sequence is TGTGCCAGCAGCTTCGAGGGCGCCTACAATGAGCAGTTCTTC. Protein sequence: CASSFEGAYNEQFF.

This clonotype was detected only a few times. The chain is built from TRBV28 and TRBJ2-7, with D possibly being TRBD1 or TRBD2 (5 bases each). The CDR3 has 13 residues. Germline loops: CDR1 MDHEN, CDR2 SYDVKM. The ends were cut back, 6 bases at V and 4 bases at J, with 13 bases in the middle. CDR3 nucleotides: TGTGCCAGCAGGGCGAGGGGTGGATACGAGCAGTACTTC. This sequence encodes CASRARGGYEQYF.

This clonotype was seen once. Here the CDR3 omits its conserved ending phenylalanine or tryptophan, so a read error is the likely source. The limits of the CDR3 on the DNA are not certain, so only TCRdb's listed CDR3 is given. The V and J genes are TRBV10-3 and TRBJ2-7; the table's D gene call, TRBD2, was not cross checked with the DNA. CDR1 ENHRY and CDR2 SYGVKD come from the germline V gene. A total of 8 residues make up the CDR3, ends included. The CDR3 loop reads CAITGTSG.

The chain combines TRBV2 with TRBJ1-2; 7 nucleotides agree with TRBD1. Trimming took 8 bases from V and 4 from J; bases not matched to a gene: 7. This CDR3 has 13 residues. The germline CDR1 and CDR2 sequences are SNHLY and FYNNEI. The chain's CDR3 is CASLGRDSYGYTF. DNA for the CDR3: TGTGCCAGCCTGGGCCGGGACAGCTATGGCTACACCTTC. Filled out from reference TRBV2 and TRBJ1-2, the complete variable domain reads EPEVTQTPSHQVTQMGQEVILRCVPISNHLYFYWYRQILGQKVEFLVSFYNNEISEKSEIFDDQFSVERPDGSNFTLKIRSTKLEDSAMYFCASLGRDSYGYTFGSGTRLTVV.

The chain has TRBV19 and TRBJ2-7; D may be TRBD1 or TRBD2 (6 bases each). Germline V gene data show CDR1 as LNHDA and CDR2 as SQIVND (reference sequence). Trimming left V 5 bases short and J 4 bases short, with 18 bases between. This CDR3 contains 15 residues. The CDR3 DNA is TGTGCCAGTAGTTACCGGGGGCCCCCCCAATACGAGCAGTACTTC. It specifies CASSYRGPPQYEQYF.